A single sample gave rise to the 6 T cell receptor beta chains below, sequenced in a study of cytomegalovirus exposure and HLA in healthy donors. The study ran its PCR with 60 Vbeta and 13 Jbeta primers. Method: immunoSEQ multiplex PCR; TCRdb's copy keeps in-frame clones and lacks some. The profile shows about 160,000 clones, about 82% of them singletons. Sequenced sample: PBMCs. These receptors were collected from a woman in her twenties or thirties in good health and CMV-seropositive.

This sequence joins TRBV9 and TRBJ2-1, with 8 bases fitting TRBD2. The V and J ends lost 3 bases and 7 bases, in that order; junction bases with no gene match: 12. This CDR3 spans 16 amino acids. Looked up from germline, CDR1 is SGDLS and CDR2 is YYNGEE. The CDR3: CASSASSGVRANEQFF. The DNA of the CDR3 is TGTGCCAGCAGCGCCAGTAGCGGGGTGAGGGCAAATGAGCAGTTCTTC.

The rearrangement joins TRBV4-3 to TRBJ1-6; tentative D call: TRBD1 (6 bases). CDR1 and CDR2 from the germline V gene are LGHNA and YSLEER. The CDR3 covers 14 residues. Trimming took 4 bases from V and 2 from J, leaving 6 bases between them. Here the CDR3 reads CASSRDTYNSPLHF. CDR3 bases: TGCGCCAGCAGCCGGGACACCTATAATTCACCCCTCCACTTT.

The CDR3 protein is CSVRTGRPEKLFF. CDR3 nucleotides: TGCAGCGTCAGGACAGGGCGCCCTGAAAAACTGTTTTTT. This chain uses TRBV29-1 with TRBJ1-4, with TRBD1 matching 8 bases. CDR1 and CDR2 from the germline V gene are SQVTM and ANQGSEA. The CDR3 sequence is 13 residues long. J lost 7 bases, V lost 6 bases, and 7 bases had no gene match.

The chain combines TRBV11-2 with TRBJ1-2; a weak D match, TRBD1 (6 bases). The CDR3 runs 15 residues. Germline values: CDR1 SGHAT, CDR2 FQNNGV. With 7 bases removed from V and 5 bases from J, the gap between germline ends came to 20 bases. CDR3 nucleotide sequence: TGTGCCAGCACCCCGAGGGGGGGTGAGGGATATGGCTACACCTTC. It specifies CASTPRGGEGYGYTF.

V and J are TRBV7-2 and TRBJ1-6; 7 bases are a match to TRBD1. J lost 2 bases, V lost 2 bases, and 3 bases had no gene match. Germline V CDR1 and CDR2: SGHTA, FQGNSA. The CDR3 extends over 16 amino acids. The CDR3 reads CASSLTTGAYNSPLHF. For the CDR3, the DNA is TGTGCCAGCAGCTTAACCACAGGGGCCTATAATTCACCCCTCCACTTT.

This clone was seen just once. The rearrangement links TRBV4-3 to TRBJ1-5, with no clear D. The CDR3 has 15 residues. Germline V gene lookup returns CDR1 LGHNA and CDR2 YSLEER. V lost 1 base and J 2 bases, leaving 9 bases between the germline ends. For the CDR3, the DNA is TGCGCCAGCAGCCAAGCACCGCCGGGCAATCAGCCCCAGCATTTT. Translation: CASSQAPPGNQPQHF.